The 18 T cell receptor beta chains listed next were all sequenced from one sample in a study of CD8 T cells in Susac syndrome. With random hexamers, 0.5 to 1 ug RNA was reverse transcribed. A single record per CDR3 protein comes from TCRdb applying MiXCR to the immunoSEQ multiplex PCR reads. Of a few hundred thousand distinct CDR3 sequences listed, around 92% are singletons. The specimen was CD4+ T cells from PBMCs. The receptor set was obtained from a human donor with multiple sclerosis.

The rearrangement joins TRBV5-4 to TRBJ2-7, with D unresolved. Germline values: CDR1 SGHNT, CDR2 YYREEE (reference sequence). Trimming cost V 6 bases and J 2 bases, with 15 bases left between them. CDR3 size: 14 residues. The CDR3 nucleotides are TGTGCCAGCACCCAAGCCGGGCCTCCCTACGAGCAGTACTTC. Its protein product is CASTQAGPPYEQYF.

The chain couples TRBV6-5 to TRBJ2-2; 14 positions match TRBD2. The V gene end was trimmed by 4 bases and the J gene end by 7 bases; junction bases not matched to a gene: 8. Germline lookup yields CDR1 MNHEY and CDR2 SVGAGI. This CDR3 is 17 amino acids long. For the CDR3, the DNA is TGTGCCAGCAGTTCTGGGACTAGCGGGAGACTTATCGGGGAGCTGTTTTTT. Translated: CASSSGTSGRLIGELFF.

DNA for the CDR3: TGTGCCAGTACGTACGGCAATCAGCCCCAGCATTTT. It specifies CASTYGNQPQHF. The genes are TRBV6-6 and TRBJ1-5; no clear D. Germline V gene lookup returns CDR1 MNHNY and CDR2 SVGAGI (reference sequence). The CDR3 has 12 amino acids. V was cut by 9 bases and J by 2 bases, with 8 bases left in between.

The genes are TRBV6-1 and TRBJ2-7; 10 bases match TRBD1. The CDR3 runs 14 residues. Germline assignment: CDR1 MNHNS and CDR2 SASEGT. V lost 4 bases, J lost 5 bases, and 5 bases stayed unmatched. This chain's CDR3 is CASSGGDRGHEQYF. The DNA for the CDR3 is TGTGCCAGCAGTGGCGGGGACAGGGGCCACGAGCAGTACTTC.

The chain links TRBV5-4 to TRBJ2-1, with unresolved D. The CDR3 length is 14 residues. V was pared by 1 base and J by 3 bases, with 8 bases between. Germline V gene sequence: CDR1 SGHNT, CDR2 YYREEE (reference sequence). CDR3 sequence reads: CASSLNIFYNEQFF. The CDR3 coding sequence is TGTGCCAGCAGCTTGAATATATTCTACAATGAGCAGTTCTTC.

The chain uses TRBV6-5 and TRBJ2-3; no definite D call. The length of the CDR3 is 15 residues. CDR1 MNHEY and CDR2 SVGAGI come from the germline V gene. V dropped 4 bases and J dropped 1 base, with 12 bases sitting between them. In DNA, the CDR3 is TGTGCCAGCAGTTTCCTGGACGTGGGCACAGATACGCAGTATTTT. Protein sequence: CASSFLDVGTDTQYF.

The chain combines TRBV18 with TRBJ1-2; D is undetermined. Trimming cost V 3 bases and J 4 bases, with 12 bases left between them. Germline CDR1 KGHSH, CDR2 LQKENI. The CDR3 totals 14 residues. DNA for the CDR3: TGTGCCAGCTCACCGACCCATGGGGTCTATGGCTACACCTTC. Residues: CASSPTHGVYGYTF.

The genes are TRBV3-1 and TRBJ2-5; no clear D gene. Germline CDR1 and CDR2: LGHDT and YNNKEL (reference sequence). Trimming stripped 0 bases from V and 1 base from J, with 15 bases between. This CDR3 comprises 17 residues. CDR3 DNA sequence: TGTGCCAGCAGCCAAGAGCGGCCTCTCCCAAGCCAAGAGACCCAGTACTTC. Its translation is CASSQERPLPSQETQYF.

The chain is built from TRBV7-2 and TRBJ1-4, with TRBD1 identical over 7 bases. V was pared by 0 bases and J by 7 bases, with 5 bases of the junction left unmatched. The CDR3 has 15 amino acids. Germline-derived CDR1 and CDR2 are SGHTA and FQGNSA. CDR3 in amino acids: CASSLARQGSEKLFF. CDR3 DNA: TGTGCCAGCAGCTTAGCTCGACAGGGAAGTGAAAAACTGTTTTTT.

The chain uses TRBV7-9 and TRBJ1-4, with 8 bases lining up with TRBD1. The CDR3 runs 15 residues. Germline lookup yields CDR1 SEHNR and CDR2 FQNEAQ (reference sequence). V lost 1 base, J lost 7 bases, and 5 bases stayed unmatched. The CDR3 coding sequence is TGTGCCAGCAGCTTAGTACAGGGGGGAAGTGAAAAACTGTTTTTT. Amino acids: CASSLVQGGSEKLFF.

This chain joins TRBV4-1 and TRBJ1-4; D possibly corresponds to TRBD1 (5 bases). CDR3 length: 18 amino acids. CDR1 is MGHRA and CDR2 is YSYEKL in the germline V gene. Trimming cost V 0 bases and J 0 bases, with 14 bases left between them. The CDR3 nucleotides are TGCGCCAGCAGCCAAGATCGGGTGGCAGGGACAACTAATGAAAAACTGTTTTTT. As protein: CASSQDRVAGTTNEKLFF.

The rearrangement uses TRBV11-3 and TRBJ1-2; D remains unclear. Per the germline V gene, CDR1 is SGHNT and CDR2 is YENEEA. V was cut by 4 bases and J by 6 bases, with 24 bases left in between. The CDR3 sequence is 17 residues long. CDR3 DNA: TGTGCCAGCAGCTCCTATAAACAAGGGCCCGTCAAGGATGGCTACACCTTC. Its translation is CASSSYKQGPVKDGYTF.

This rearrangement joins TRBV12-3 or TRBV12-4 to TRBJ1-2; tentatively, D is TRBD1 (6 bases). This CDR3 has 17 amino acids. Trimming shortened V by 5 bases and J by 3 bases, and 22 bases separated the two germline ends. CDR3 sequence reads: CASSPHRVHSQDYGYTF. CDR3 sequence (DNA): TGTGCCAGCAGTCCCCACAGGGTTCATAGTCAAGACTATGGCTACACCTTC.

The chain is built from TRBV29-1 and TRBJ1-3, with D hard to call. V lost 2 bases, J lost 4 bases, and 3 bases lay in between. Germline V lookup: CDR1 SQVTM, CDR2 ANQGSEA. The CDR3 is 11 residues long. The CDR3 loop reads CSVELGNTIYF. The CDR3 nucleotides are TGCAGCGTTGAACTCGGAAACACCATATATTTT.

This sequence joins TRBV5-4 and TRBJ2-7; no definite D call. The CDR3 extends over 14 amino acids. CDR1 is SGHNT and CDR2 is YYREEE in the germline V gene (reference sequence). The ends were cut back, 5 bases at V and 2 bases at J, with 14 bases in the middle. The CDR3 DNA is TGTGCCAGCAGTGGGAAGACTGGGCCCTACGAGCAGTACTTC. This translates into CASSGKTGPYEQYF.

The chain's CDR3 is CASSTDHYEQYF. The CDR3 nucleotides are TGTGCCAGCAGCACTGATCACTACGAGCAGTACTTC. The chain has TRBV7-9 and TRBJ2-7; no reliable D call. From germline, CDR1 is SEHNR and CDR2 FQNEAQ (reference sequence). Trimming took 5 bases from V and 3 from J, leaving 8 bases between them. This CDR3 is 12 amino acids long.

The rearrangement uses TRBV29-1 and TRBJ1-2; maybe TRBD1 (6 bases). The CDR3 totals 14 residues. Germline V gene data show CDR1 as SQVTM and CDR2 as ANQGSEA. V dropped 3 bases and J dropped 3 bases, with 14 bases sitting between them. Written as DNA, the CDR3 is TGCAGCGTTGACCCCCAGGGGAGCGACTATGGCTACACCTTC. Residues: CSVDPQGSDYGYTF.

Only one count was recorded for this clonotype. The genes are TRBV2 and TRBJ2-6; unclear D gene. The CDR3 is 18 residues long. V lost 0 bases, J lost 3 bases, and 15 bases lay in between. Germline loops: CDR1 SNHLY, CDR2 FYNNEI. Written as DNA, the CDR3 is TGTGCCAGCAGTGAAGCGCTGATCAGGAGTGGTGGGGCCAACGTCCTGACTTTC. As protein: CASSEALIRSGGANVLTF.